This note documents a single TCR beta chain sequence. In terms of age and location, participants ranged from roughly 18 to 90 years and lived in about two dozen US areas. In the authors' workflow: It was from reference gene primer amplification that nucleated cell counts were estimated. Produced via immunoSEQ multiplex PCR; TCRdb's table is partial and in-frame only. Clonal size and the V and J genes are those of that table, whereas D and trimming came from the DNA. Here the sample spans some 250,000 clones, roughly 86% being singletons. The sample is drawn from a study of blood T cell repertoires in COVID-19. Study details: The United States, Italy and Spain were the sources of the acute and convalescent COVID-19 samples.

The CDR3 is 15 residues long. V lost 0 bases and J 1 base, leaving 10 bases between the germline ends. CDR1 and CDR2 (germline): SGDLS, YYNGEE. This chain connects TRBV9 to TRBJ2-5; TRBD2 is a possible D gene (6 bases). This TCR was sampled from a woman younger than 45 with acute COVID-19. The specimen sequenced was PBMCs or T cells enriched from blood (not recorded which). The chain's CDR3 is CASSVGGEPQETQYF. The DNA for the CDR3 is TGTGCCAGCAGCGTAGGGGGGGAACCCCAAGAGACCCAGTACTTC.